This TCR beta chain was recorded in a study of OX40 agonist ivuxolimab in advanced cancers. Study-wide context: The diagnoses of dose-escalation patients were hepatocellular carcinoma, melanoma, renal cell or head and neck cancer. Patients were roughly 83% male with ages roughly 20 to 80, mean about 65. Under the entry rules, prior anti-PD-1, anti-PD-L1 or anti-CTLA-4 therapy was allowed, and more than 35% had some.

Findings of the study overall: Partial responders at 0.1-3.0 mg/kg had among the lowest clonal expansion.

In regard to this clone: Its matching antigen is unknown.

Measured with immunoSEQ multiplex PCR; TCRdb has only the in-frame clones, and not every one. The data show around 70,000 clones, 85% to 95% seen once. V was cut by 3 bases and J by 9 bases, with 12 bases left in between. The CDR3 covers 13 residues. Looked up from germline, CDR1 is MDHEN and CDR2 is SYDVKM. The origin of this receptor is an adult with an advanced solid tumor such as melanoma, head and neck, liver or kidney cancer. The J gene is TRBJ2-1, the V gene TRBV28; D is ambiguous. The specimen was CD4+ or CD8+ T cells sorted from blood, collected in a trial of the OX40 agonist ivuxolimab. The CDR3 reads CASSLAMHSEQFF. The CDR3 DNA reads as TGTGCCAGCAGTTTGGCCATGCATTCTGAGCAGTTCTTC.